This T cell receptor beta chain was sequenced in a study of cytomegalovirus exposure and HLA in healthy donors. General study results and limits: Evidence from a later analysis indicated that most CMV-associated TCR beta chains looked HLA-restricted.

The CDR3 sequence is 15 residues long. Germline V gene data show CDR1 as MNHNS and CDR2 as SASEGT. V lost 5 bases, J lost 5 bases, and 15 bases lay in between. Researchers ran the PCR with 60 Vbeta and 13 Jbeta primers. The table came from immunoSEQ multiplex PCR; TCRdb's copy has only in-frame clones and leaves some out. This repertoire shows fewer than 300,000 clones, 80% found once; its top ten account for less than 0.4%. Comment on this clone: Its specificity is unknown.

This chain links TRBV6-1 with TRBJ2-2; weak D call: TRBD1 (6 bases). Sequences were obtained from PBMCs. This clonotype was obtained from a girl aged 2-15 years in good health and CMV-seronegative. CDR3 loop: CASSPQGSGTGELFF. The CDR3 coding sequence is TGTGCCAGCAGTCCTCAGGGGTCCGGTACCGGGGAGCTGTTTTTT.